This T cell receptor (beta chain) originates from a study of T cell responses to AZD1222 COVID-19 vaccine. Sequencing used immunoSEQ multiplex PCR; TCRdb keeps in-frame clones, though not all of them. The sample yields approximately 170,000 clones, 85% to 90% seen once. CDR3 length: 15 residues. Trimming shortened V by 6 bases and J by 4 bases, and 15 bases separated the two germline ends. Germline assignment: CDR1 PRHDT and CDR2 FYEKMQ (reference sequence). Whole-study findings and limits: Reports indicate that nearly half of spike-specific TCRs are directed at unmutated variant regions.

Concerning this clone itself: Its antigen is unidentified.

The clonotype comes from an adult who received the AZD1222 COVID-19 vaccine. Here the sequenced sample was peripheral blood, taken 28 days after the second AZD1222 dose. V and J are TRBV13 and TRBJ2-2; TRBD2 is a possible D gene (7 bases). CDR3 sequence reads: CASSGGGPGTGELFF. CDR3 DNA sequence: TGTGCCAGCAGTGGGGGGGGCCCGGGCACCGGGGAGCTGTTTTTT.